The next 19 T cell receptor beta chains were all read from a single sample in a study of T cells in narcolepsy. Some clones are missing from TCRdb's copy, which holds only in-frame ones; the method was immunoSEQ multiplex PCR. The sample lists some 34,000 clones, around 84% occurring once. Material: memory (CD45RA-) CD4+ T cells from blood. The receptors come from a human donor in good health.

The rearrangement joins TRBV14 to TRBJ2-3; 8 bases are shared with TRBD2. V shed 4 bases, J shed 2 bases, and the junction held 11 bases outside the gene matches. Germline values: CDR1 SGHDN, CDR2 FVKESK. The CDR3 covers 17 residues. In DNA, the CDR3 is TGTGCCAGCAGCCCCCGGACTAGCCGATTTCTCACAGATACGCAGTATTTT. Its protein product is CASSPRTSRFLTDTQYF.

The chain uses TRBV4-1 and TRBJ2-2; TRBD2 matches at 12 bases. With V trimmed by 4 bases and J by 9 bases, 12 bases remained unmatched. The CDR3 contains 17 residues. Germline loops: CDR1 MGHRA, CDR2 YSYEKL. The CDR3 sequence is CASSLRLAGAQGRELFF. CDR3 DNA: TGCGCCAGCAGCCTTCGACTAGCGGGAGCTCAGGGCCGGGAGCTGTTTTTT.

The chain combines TRBV10-3 with TRBJ2-5; D may be TRBD2 (7 bases). The V gene lost 10 bases and the J gene lost 6 bases, with 24 bases spanning the gap. This CDR3 comprises 15 residues. Germline V gives CDR1 ENHRY, CDR2 SYGVKD. For the CDR3, the DNA is TGTGCCACCCTAGAGACGGGAGGAGGGGGAAAGACCCAGTACTTC. As protein: CATLETGGGGKTQYF.

The chain has TRBV30 and TRBJ1-1; the match to TRBD1 covers 8 bases. The germline CDR1 and CDR2 sequences are GTSNPN and SVGIG (reference sequence). V was pared by 0 bases and J by 4 bases, with 4 bases of the junction left unmatched. The length of the CDR3 is 14 residues. CDR3 sequence: CAWSVLTGVTEAFF. The CDR3 coding sequence is TGTGCCTGGAGTGTACTGACAGGGGTCACTGAAGCTTTCTTT.

The table lists this clone with a few counts. This sequence joins TRBV10-2 and TRBJ1-5, with D perhaps matching TRBD1 (5 bases). Trimming took off 4 bases at V and 7 bases at J, with 11 bases between the two ends. Germline loops: CDR1 WSHSY, CDR2 SAAADI. CDR3 size: 13 residues. The CDR3 coding sequence is TGCGCCAGCAGTGTCGGGGGGAACCAGCCCCAGCATTTT. It is translated as CASSVGGNQPQHF.

The chain has TRBV30 and TRBJ1-5, with TRBD1 as a possible D gene (5 bases). Trimming removed 5 bases at V and 4 bases at J, with 12 bases between. This CDR3 is 13 amino acids long. From germline, CDR1 is GTSNPN and CDR2 SVGIG (reference sequence). DNA of the CDR3: TGTGCCTGGGAAAAGGGGAGAAATCAGCCCCAGCATTTT. It yields the protein CAWEKGRNQPQHF.

J is TRBJ1-3 and V is TRBV27, with 10 bases identical to TRBD1. The CDR3 spans 17 residues. Trimming at V came to 4 bases and at J to 3 bases, leaving 9 bases not matched to a gene. Germline V CDR1 and CDR2: MNHEY, SMNVEV (reference sequence). The CDR3 coding sequence is TGTGCCAGCAGTTCTCGACAGGGGGCAAGTGTTGGAAACACCATATATTTT. Protein sequence: CASSSRQGASVGNTIYF.

The CDR3 DNA follows: TGTGCCAGCAGCCTCTGGGGGAGCTCCTATAATTCACCCCTCCACTTT. Residues: CASSLWGSSYNSPLHF. This chain links TRBV5-4 with TRBJ1-6, with D maybe TRBD1 (5 bases). This CDR3 spans 16 amino acids. The ends were cut back, 4 bases at V and 0 bases at J, with 11 bases in the middle. Germline lookup yields CDR1 SGHNT and CDR2 YYREEE (reference sequence).

The gene calls are TRBV7-9 and TRBJ2-5; TRBD2 is a possible D gene (6 bases). In germline, CDR1 is SEHNR, CDR2 FQNEAQ (reference sequence). V lost 5 bases, J lost 0 bases, and 10 bases lay in between. This CDR3 region has 14 residues. The CDR3 here is CASSIKRDQETQYF. Here the CDR3 DNA reads TGTGCCAGCAGCATTAAGCGGGACCAAGAGACCCAGTACTTC.

This sequence joins TRBV2 and TRBJ2-6, with TRBD1 matching over 7 bases. J was trimmed by 0 bases and V by 7 bases; bases with no gene match: 9. This CDR3 spans 17 amino acids. The V gene's germline CDR1 is SNHLY and CDR2 FYNNEI. DNA for the CDR3: TGTGCCAGCACGCCGGGACAGTTTAGCTCTGGGGCCAACGTCCTGACTTTC. Translated: CASTPGQFSSGANVLTF.

V and J are TRBV6-5 and TRBJ1-2; D might be TRBD1 (6 bases). V was pared by 6 bases and J by 5 bases, with 19 bases between. This CDR3 comprises 15 residues. Germline CDR1 is MNHEY and CDR2 is SVGAGI. CDR3 bases: TGTGCCAGCAGCCGGGGGCAGGTAGATACTTATGGCTACACCTTC. The encoded protein is CASSRGQVDTYGYTF.

J is TRBJ1-4 and V is TRBV19; the D gene is possibly TRBD1 (5 bases). The ends were cut back, 3 bases at V and 7 bases at J, with 27 bases in the middle. This CDR3 contains 19 residues. CDR1 LNHDA and CDR2 SQIVND come from the germline V gene (reference sequence). The chain's CDR3 is CASSIISGQGSSRTEKLFF. The CDR3 DNA reads TGTGCCAGTAGTATTATTAGTGGGCAGGGAAGCTCACGGACTGAAAAACTGTTTTTT.

The chain is built from TRBV7-9 and TRBJ1-3, with D possibly being TRBD1 (5 bases). Trimming left V 0 bases short and J 4 bases short, with 13 bases between. The length of the CDR3 is 16 residues. Germline CDR1 is SEHNR and CDR2 is FQNEAQ (reference sequence). CDR3 region: CASSLAEARAGNTIYF. The CDR3 DNA is TGTGCCAGCAGCTTAGCGGAGGCCAGGGCAGGAAACACCATATATTTT.

The sample holds a few counts of this clone. V usage is TRBV27 and J usage is TRBJ2-2; 7 bases agree with TRBD1. Germline CDR1 MNHEY, CDR2 SMNVEV (reference sequence). The CDR3 sequence is 15 residues long. V lost 3 bases to trimming and J lost 5 bases; unmatched junction nucleotides: 6. CDR3 loop: CASSLRGLGTGELFF. Written as DNA, the CDR3 is TGTGCCAGCAGTTTGAGGGGGCTTGGGACCGGGGAGCTGTTTTTT.

The chain recombines TRBV14 with TRBJ2-6, with 8 bases that match TRBD2. This CDR3 comprises 16 residues. The trim removed 2 bases at V and 2 bases at J, leaving 2 bases unmatched. The germline gives CDR1 SGHDN, CDR2 FVKESK. The CDR3: CASSQNSGTGANVLTF. The DNA of the CDR3 is TGTGCCAGCAGCCAAAATAGCGGGACTGGGGCCAACGTCCTGACTTTC.

The chain carries TRBV30 and TRBJ2-3, with 7 bases fitting TRBD2. V was pared by 5 bases and J by 2 bases, with 7 bases of the junction left unmatched. The CDR3 covers 14 residues. Germline assignment: CDR1 GTSNPN and CDR2 SVGIG (reference sequence). The CDR3 spells CAWREALNTDTQYF. CDR3 sequence (DNA): TGTGCCTGGCGGGAGGCCCTTAACACAGATACGCAGTATTTT. The variable domain in full, with the rest retrieved from reference TRBV30 and TRBJ2-3, is SQTIHQWPATLVQPVGSPLSLECTVEGTSNPNLYWYRQAAGRGLQLLFYSVGIGQISSEVPQNLSASRPQDRQFILSSKKLLLSDSGFYLCAWREALNTDTQYFGPGTRLTVL.

V usage is TRBV6-5 and J usage is TRBJ2-5, with TRBD1 identical over 9 bases. The DNA end is more similar to TRBJ2-7, so the J call may be wrong. Germline assignment: CDR1 MNHEY and CDR2 SVGAGI. The CDR3 spans 15 residues. CDR3: CASNSGTGKNYEQYF. CDR3 in DNA: TGTGCCAGCAACTCGGGGACAGGGAAAAACTACGAGCAGTACTTC.

The sample holds one count of this clone. CDR3 sequence reads: CASAPPGTANTGELFF. DNA of the CDR3: TGCGCCAGCGCCCCCCCGGGCACCGCGAACACCGGGGAGCTGTTTTTT. V and J are TRBV5-1 and TRBJ2-2; D unclear. This CDR3 has 16 residues. V lost 7 bases to trimming and J lost 0 bases, with 16 bases between them. From germline, CDR1 is SGHRS and CDR2 YFSETQ.

This rearrangement joins TRBV19 to TRBJ2-5; TRBD1 might be the D (6 bases). The germline gives CDR1 LNHDA, CDR2 SQIVND (reference sequence). This CDR3 is 15 amino acids long. V dropped 6 bases and J dropped 1 base, with 15 bases sitting between them. This chain's CDR3 is CASSKTTGLQETQYF. The CDR3 nucleotides read TGTGCCAGTAGCAAAACCACAGGGCTCCAAGAGACCCAGTACTTC. Together with reference TRBV19 and TRBJ2-5, the CDR3 gives the full variable domain: DGGITQSPKYLFRKEGQNVTLSCEQNLNHDAMYWYRQDPGQGLRLIYYSQIVNDFQKGDIAEGYSVSREKKESFPLTVTSAQKNPTAFYLCASSKTTGLQETQYFGPGTRLLVL.